The 7 T cell receptor beta chains reported below all come from one sample, sequenced in a study of T cells in women clearing cervical HPV infection. The data were produced by immunoSEQ multiplex PCR, yet TCRdb's version contains in-frame clones alone and is incomplete. This repertoire comprises tens of thousands of clones; its ten largest clones make up 20% to 25%. The sequencing sample was made of blood buffy coat. These receptors were obtained from a woman aged 18 to 75 with a cervical HPV16 infection that either progressed to CIN3+ or cleared (not recorded which).

In the case of this clone: Sequencing ends 3 residues short of the CDR3 end; the germline J gene provides the rest. This chain links TRBV5-6 with TRBJ1-5, with 9 bases aligning to TRBD1. Germline lookup yields CDR1 SGHDT and CDR2 YYEEEE. The CDR3 sequence is 15 residues long. V shed 2 bases, J shed 6 bases, and the junction held 6 bases outside the gene matches. This CDR3 is CASSLRQGGAQPQHF. The sequenced part of the CDR3 DNA is TGTGCCAGCAGCTTAAGACAGGGGGGGGCTCAGCCC.

Regarding this clone: The observed sequence ends 3 residues before the CDR3 terminus, with the missing tail filled in from the germline J gene. J is TRBJ2-1 and V is TRBV14; 9 bases map to TRBD2. Losses at the gene ends were 4 bases for V and 0 bases for J; bases not matched to a gene: 10. Looked up from germline, CDR1 is SGHDN and CDR2 is FVKESK. The CDR3 runs 18 residues. CDR3 in amino acids: CASSPGLARKSSYNEQFF. CDR3 DNA (partial): TGTGCCAGCAGCCCCGGACTAGCGAGAAAGAGCTCCTACAATGAG. Complete variable domain (other parts from reference TRBV14 and TRBJ2-1): EAGVTQFPSHSVIEKGQTVTLRCDPISGHDNLYWYRRVMGKEIKFLLHFVKESKQDESGMPNNRFLAERTGGTYSTLKVQPAELEDSGVYFCASSPGLARKSSYNEQFFGPGTRLTVL.

In regard to this clone: Coverage ceases 3 residues before the CDR3 finishes, and the germline J gene fills in the end. The rearrangement uses TRBV12-5 and TRBJ2-4; 14 bases fit TRBD2. Per germline, CDR1 LGHNT and CDR2 FRNRAP. Unmatched junction bases numbered 6, after V lost 5 bases and J lost 0 bases. The CDR3 sequence is 18 residues long. The CDR3 loop reads CASGNPGLAGVAKNIQYF. The CDR3 bases that were read are TGTGCTAGTGGTAACCCGGGACTAGCGGGGGTAGCCAAAAACATT.

A remark on this clone: Read coverage stops 3 residues before the CDR3 terminus; the germline J gene supplies the remainder. The chain couples TRBV11-3 to TRBJ2-7; D gene uncertain. Trimming removed 2 bases at V and 6 bases at J, with 8 bases between. Germline V gene lookup returns CDR1 SGHNT and CDR2 YENEEA. CDR3 length: 12 residues. CDR3: CASSLSHFEQYF. CDR3 DNA (partial): TGTGCCAGCAGCTTATCCCACTTCGAG.

Points on this clone: The CDR3 is cut off 3 residues early in the read; its end comes from the germline J gene. The chain has TRBV2 and TRBJ2-1; 11 nucleotides match TRBD2. Germline V lookup: CDR1 SNHLY, CDR2 FYNNEI. The CDR3 is made up of 14 amino acids. V gave up 8 bases and J gave up 8 bases; unmatched junction bases: 8. CDR3 protein: CASLRVAGGDEQFF. The sequenced CDR3 bases are TGTGCCAGCCTTCGGGTAGCGGGAGGGGATGAG. The full variable domain, its missing parts supplied by reference TRBV2 and TRBJ2-1, is EPEVTQTPSHQVTQMGQEVILRCVPISNHLYFYWYRQILGQKVEFLVSFYNNEISEKSEIFDDQFSVERPDGSNFTLKIRSTKLEDSAMYFCASLRVAGGDEQFFGPGTRLTVL.

Remarks on this clone: Read data end 3 residues before the CDR3 end; the end is taken from the germline J gene. The chain has TRBV29-1 and TRBJ2-3, with TRBD1 as a possible D gene (6 bases). This CDR3 is 15 amino acids long. Looked up from germline, CDR1 is SQVTM and CDR2 is ANQGSEA. V was trimmed by 0 bases and J by 1 base, leaving 11 bases between them. The DNA read from the CDR3 is TGCAGCGTTGAAGATTGGGGGCGGGGCACAGATACG. Protein: CSVEDWGRGTDT. The whole CDR3 sequence reads CSVEDWGRGTDTQYF.

As regards this clone: The read finishes 3 residues shy of the CDR3 end, and the germline J gene is used to complete it. The rearrangement links TRBV11-2 to TRBJ2-3; 8 bases map to TRBD2. This CDR3 contains 15 residues. CDR1 is SGHAT and CDR2 is FQNNGV in the germline V gene. The CDR3 DNA, read in part, is TGTGCCAGCAGCTTAGATCGCGGCGGGAGGCTTGCG. Residues: CASSLDRGGRLA. The full CDR3 reads CASSLDRGGRLAQYF. Complete variable domain (other parts from reference TRBV11-2 and TRBJ2-3): EAGVAQSPRYKIIEKRQSVAFWCNPISGHATLYWYQQILGQGPKLLIQFQNNGVVDDSQLPKDRFSAERLKGVDSTLKIQPAKLEDSAVYLCASSLDRGGRLAQYFGPGTRLTVL.